The source of this T cell receptor beta chain is a study of breast tumors, draining lymph nodes, adjacent tissues. The germline V and J ends were trimmed by 4 bases and 5 bases, with 22 bases remaining between them. Germline loops: CDR1 DFQATT, CDR2 SNEGSKA (reference sequence). The CDR3 has 16 residues. At least ten counts were recorded for this clonotype. Its antigen is as yet unknown. Axillary draining lymph nodes of breast cancer patients supplied the node samples. MiXCR, run by TCRdb on the multiplex PCR reads, gives a single entry per CDR3 protein. The sample consists of nearly 110,000 distinct CDR3 sequences, about 29% of them appearing once. Study findings and constraints: Tumor TCR diversity was below lymph nodes but above nontumor tissue. Luminal-like breast cancer showed significantly higher tumor–nontumor repertoire similarity than basal-like. Findings are consistent with lymph node origin and intratumoral expansion of most tumor T cells. That most tumor T cells come from lymph nodes remained unproven.

The sequence came from a female donor with breast cancer. Some clones in this sample may be carry-over from other donors' samples. Sequenced material: axillary lymph node tissue. The chain uses TRBV20-1 and TRBJ2-3, with D perhaps assigned TRBD1 or TRBD2 (5 bases each). The CDR3 coding sequence is TGCAGTGCTATTACTCCGGGACGCCACAGAGGAGATACGCAGTATTTT. This gives the protein CSAITPGRHRGDTQYF.